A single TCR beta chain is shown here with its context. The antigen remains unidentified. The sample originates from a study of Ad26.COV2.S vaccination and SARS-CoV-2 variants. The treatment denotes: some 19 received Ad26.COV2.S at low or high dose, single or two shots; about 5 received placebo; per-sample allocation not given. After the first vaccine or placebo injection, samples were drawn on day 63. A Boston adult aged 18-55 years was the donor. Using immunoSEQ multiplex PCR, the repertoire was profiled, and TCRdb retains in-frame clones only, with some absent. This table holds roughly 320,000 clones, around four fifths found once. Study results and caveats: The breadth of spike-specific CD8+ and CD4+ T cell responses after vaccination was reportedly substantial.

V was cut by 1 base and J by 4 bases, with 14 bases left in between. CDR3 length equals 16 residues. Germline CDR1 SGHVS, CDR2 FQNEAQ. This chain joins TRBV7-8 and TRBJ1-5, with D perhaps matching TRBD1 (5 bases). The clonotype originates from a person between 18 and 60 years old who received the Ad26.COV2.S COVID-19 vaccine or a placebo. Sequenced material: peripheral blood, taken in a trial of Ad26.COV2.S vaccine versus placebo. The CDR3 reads CASSLGRVGGNQPQHF. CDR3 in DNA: TGTGCCAGCAGCTTAGGGAGGGTTGGGGGTAATCAGCCCCAGCATTTT. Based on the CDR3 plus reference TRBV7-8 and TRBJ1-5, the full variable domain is GAGVSQSPRYKVAKRGQDVALRCDPISGHVSLFWYQQALGQGPEFLTYFQNEAQLDKSGLPSDRFFAERPEGSVSTLKIQRTQQEDSAVYLCASSLGRVGGNQPQHFGDGTRLSIL.